These 24 T cell receptor beta chains share one sample of origin, sequenced in a study of tumor-infiltrating lymphocytes in primary liver carcinoma. Constant-region priming of around 500 ng total RNA yielded TCR beta cDNA. Generation of the TCR beta libraries relied on three nested multiplex PCR rounds using slightly modified ARM-PCR. The first two PCR rounds used TRBV1-TRBV30 forward primers with a C-beta reverse primer, about 10 cycles each. One entry per CDR3 protein results from TCRdb running MiXCR on the multiplex PCR reads. The sample includes 190,000 or so distinct CDR3 sequences, roughly two thirds seen only once; the top ten take roughly 6.4%. It was unsorted whole blood that yielded blood RNA, and germline DNA was also extracted. Material for sequencing was peripheral blood. The receptors derive from an older woman with primary liver carcinoma and hepatitis B virus infection.

Only a few counts were recorded for this clonotype. Given the absence of the conserved phenylalanine or tryptophan at the CDR3 end, a read error is likely. V gene TRBV5-5 combines with J gene TRBJ1-1; no clear D. Per the germline V gene, CDR1 is SGHKS and CDR2 is YYEKEE (reference sequence). The V end lost 0 bases, the J end lost 0 bases, and 6 bases lay between the germline ends. There are 14 residues in the CDR3. The CDR3 spells CASSLVGMNTEAFI. The CDR3 region has the DNA TGTGCCAGCAGCTTGGTTGGTATGAACACTGAAGCTTTCATT.

The CDR3 coding sequence is TGTGCCAGCAGCCACGGACTAGCAGGAGGGTCTAGCACAGATACGCAGTATTTT. Translated, it gives CASSHGLAGGSSTDTQYF. The chain links TRBV11-2 to TRBJ2-3, with 8 positions matching TRBD2. CDR1 SGHAT and CDR2 FQNNGV come from the germline V gene. Germline trimming cut 5 bases from V and 0 bases from J; bases unmatched to any gene: 13. The CDR3 length is 18 residues.

The chain uses TRBV7-8 and TRBJ2-7, with D tentatively TRBD1 (5 bases). Trimming took off 5 bases at V and 1 base at J, with 15 bases between the two ends. The CDR3 covers 15 residues. Germline assignment: CDR1 SGHVS and CDR2 FQNEAQ. CDR3 sequence (DNA): TGTGCCAGCAGCACCCAGGGCTCAAGATCCTACGAGCAGTACTTC. This codes for CASSTQGSRSYEQYF.

With respect to this clonotype: This may be a read error, as it is one base from a much larger clone. The chain links TRBV29-1 to TRBJ2-7; either TRBD1 or TRBD2 may fit D (5 bases each). Germline loops: CDR1 SQVTM, CDR2 ANQGSEA. The CDR3 covers 14 residues. V gave up 6 bases and J gave up 4 bases, with 19 bases separating them. CDR3 sequence (DNA): TGCAGCGTCGTTAGGGACGCGGAAGAATACGAGCAGTACTTC. It encodes CSVVRDAEEYEQYF.

The rearrangement links TRBV14 to TRBJ2-1; D might be TRBD2 (5 bases). Germline assignment: CDR1 SGHDN and CDR2 FVKESK. This CDR3 is 16 amino acids long. The V end lost 4 bases, the J end lost 9 bases, and 22 bases lay between the germline ends. The CDR3 reads CASSPVWWAGVSEQFF. CDR3 nucleotide sequence: TGTGCCAGCAGCCCTGTTTGGTGGGCGGGTGTAAGTGAGCAGTTCTTC.

This clonotype was counted ten times or more. The gene calls are TRBV10-1 and TRBJ2-1, with TRBD2 as a possible D gene (5 bases). The CDR3 is 13 residues long. V lost 2 bases to trimming and J lost 7 bases, with 9 bases between them. Germline loops: CDR1 WNHNN, CDR2 SYGVQD (reference sequence). The CDR3: CASSENGENEQFF. The CDR3 DNA is TGCGCCAGCAGTGAGAATGGGGAGAATGAGCAGTTCTTC.

The CDR3 DNA sequence: TGTGCCACCAGTGCCATGGGAGGTGAAGCTTTCTTT. Protein product: CATSAMGGEAFF. The chain carries TRBV24-1 and TRBJ1-1; D is unresolved. Trimming removed 5 bases from V and 7 bases from J, with 10 bases in between. The CDR3 runs to 12 residues. Germline CDR1 is KGHDR and CDR2 is SFDVKD.

This clonotype was detected a few times. The V call is TRBV10-3, the J call TRBJ1-5, with D possibly being TRBD1 (5 bases). Between the trimmed V and J ends, which lost 4 bases and 4 bases, there was a span of 14 bases. Germline loops: CDR1 ENHRY, CDR2 SYGVKD. The CDR3 loop spans 15 amino acids. In nucleotides, the CDR3 is TGTGCCATCAGTGTAGAGAGGGGCGGGAATCAGCCCCAGCATTTT. It yields the protein CAISVERGGNQPQHF.

This clonotype was detected ten times or more. This rearrangement joins TRBV11-2 to TRBJ2-7; 11 positions match TRBD2. V gave up 2 bases and J gave up 0 bases; unmatched junction bases: 6. The V gene's germline CDR1 is SGHAT and CDR2 FQNNGV. The CDR3 contains 17 residues. For the CDR3, the DNA is TGTGCCAGCAGCTTAACTAGCGGGAGACTGAGCTCCTACGAGCAGTACTTC. Translation gives CASSLTSGRLSSYEQYF.

Concerning this clonotype itself: This could be a read error, since a much larger clone is one nucleotide away. The gene calls are TRBV4-2 and TRBJ1-4; D may be TRBD1 (6 bases). The germline V gene encodes CDR1 LGHNA and CDR2 YNFKEQ. The CDR3 sequence is 16 residues long. Trimming shortened V by 0 bases and J by 7 bases, and 15 bases separated the two germline ends. CDR3 DNA: TGTGCCAGCAGCCAAGATGTGACAGGTCTAAGTGAAAAACTGTTTTTT. Translating gives CASSQDVTGLSEKLFF.

The chain carries TRBV10-3 and TRBJ1-2; D gene ambiguous. The CDR3 has 14 amino acids. Germline V gene sequence: CDR1 ENHRY, CDR2 SYGVKD. Trimming removed 5 bases at V and 7 bases at J, with 17 bases between. The CDR3 spells CAISPARTDFGYTF. The CDR3 DNA reads as TGTGCCATCAGTCCAGCCCGGACCGATTTTGGCTACACCTTC.

This clonotype came up many times. The V gene is TRBV6-1, the J gene TRBJ2-5; D gene unclear. Trimming removed 7 bases from V and 4 bases from J, with 10 bases in between. The CDR3 loop spans 12 amino acids. CDR1 is MNHNS and CDR2 is SASEGT in the germline V gene. The CDR3 spells CASKMDGETQYF. For the CDR3, the DNA is TGTGCCAGCAAGATGGATGGAGAGACCCAGTACTTC.

Turning to this clonotype: One end of the junction varies from germline; a read error may be responsible. As DNA, the CDR3 is TGTGCCAGCAGCTTCATAGGTAACACAGATACGCTGTATTTT. As protein: CASSFIGNTDTLYF. The V call is TRBV11-3, the J call TRBJ2-3, with D uncertain. The CDR3 is 14 amino acids. The germline gives CDR1 SGHNT, CDR2 YENEEA.

With respect to this clonotype: The CDR3 does not end in the conserved phenylalanine or tryptophan, so this is likely a read error. The rearrangement links TRBV7-9 to TRBJ2-5; TRBD1 agrees at 7 bases. The germline V gene encodes CDR1 SEHNR and CDR2 FQNEAQ (reference sequence). The CDR3 has 16 amino acids. Trimming at V came to 3 bases and at J to 0 bases, leaving 7 bases not matched to a gene. In nucleotides, the CDR3 is TGTGCCAGCAGCTTGGCAGGGGGTTGGGACCAAGAGACCCAGTACTTA. This codes for CASSLAGGWDQETQYL.

J is TRBJ2-7 and V is TRBV20-1; D is ambiguous. The V gene's germline CDR1 is DFQATT and CDR2 SNEGSKA (reference sequence). Trimming took off 4 bases at V and 3 bases at J, with 13 bases between the two ends. The CDR3 extends over 13 amino acids. CDR3 sequence: CSAKWNRNYEQYF. The CDR3 region has the DNA TGCAGTGCTAAATGGAACCGGAACTACGAGCAGTACTTC.

This clonotype occurred many times. The chain uses TRBV29-1 and TRBJ1-2; D may be TRBD1 (6 bases). Germline lookup yields CDR1 SQVTM and CDR2 ANQGSEA. This CDR3 has 10 amino acids. Trimming took 7 bases from V and 11 from J, leaving 14 bases between them. The CDR3 loop reads CSERTDQYTF. The CDR3 DNA follows: TGCAGCGAACGGACAGATCAGTACACCTTC. The whole variable domain, remainder taken from reference TRBV29-1 and TRBJ1-2, is SAVISQKPSRDICQRGTSLTIQCQVDSQVTMMFWYRQQPGQSLTLIATANQGSEATYESGFVIDKFPISRPNLTFSTLTVSNMSPEDSSIYLCSERTDQYTFGSGTRLTVV.

Turning to this clonotype: The CDR3 ends on some other residue instead of the conserved phenylalanine or tryptophan, so this is likely a read error. The chain uses TRBV11-2 and TRBJ1-6, with a weak D call TRBD1 (5 bases). Trimming took 1 base from V and 9 from J, leaving 7 bases between them. This CDR3 is 13 amino acids long. Germline V gene data show CDR1 as SGHAT and CDR2 as FQNNGV. CDR3 in amino acids: CASSLVGGSPLHS. CDR3 bases: TGTGCCAGCAGCTTAGTTGGGGGTTCACCCCTCCACTCT.

The V gene is TRBV11-2, the J gene TRBJ2-7; D is perhaps TRBD1 (5 bases). The CDR3 is made up of 13 amino acids. CDR1 SGHAT and CDR2 FQNNGV come from the germline V gene. Between the trimmed V and J ends, which lost 9 bases and 7 bases, there was a span of 19 bases. CDR3: CARSPLTEYEQYF. DNA for the CDR3: TGTGCCAGGAGCCCCCTGACAGAATATGAGCAGTACTTC.

With respect to this clonotype: A single base separates this from a much larger clone, so it may be a read error. The chain carries TRBV28 and TRBJ2-7; D is uncertain. Germline CDR1 and CDR2: MDHEN and SYDVKM. This CDR3 region has 13 residues. The germline V and J ends were trimmed by 5 bases and 12 bases, with 20 bases remaining between them. CDR3 bases: TGTGCCAGCAGTCAACTTAGCAGTCGCGTCGCGTACTTC. Protein product: CASSQLSSRVAYF.

Note on this clonotype: It may be a read error: a sequence one base away is much more abundant. V gene TRBV6-1 combines with J gene TRBJ1-1; the match to TRBD1 covers 7 bases. CDR1 MNHNS and CDR2 SASEGT come from the germline V gene. This CDR3 is 19 amino acids long. Here the CDR3 DNA reads TGTGCCAGCATTGGACCCCGCATACTGAGGACAGGTTATGGAACTGAAGCTTACTTT. Translating it yields CASIGPRILRTGYGTEAYF.

This chain uses TRBV28 with TRBJ1-2; perhaps TRBD1 as D (5 bases). Germline CDR1 reads MDHEN; CDR2 reads SYDVKM. The CDR3 sequence is 14 residues long. Trimming pared 6 bases from V and 1 base from J, leaving 12 bases between. The CDR3 region has the DNA TGTGCCAGCAGCCCGGGACCGATTAACTATGGCTACACCTTC. It translates to CASSPGPINYGYTF.

J is TRBJ2-1 and V is TRBV11-3, with 12 bases that match TRBD2. Germline lookup yields CDR1 SGHNT and CDR2 YENEEA. V gave up 11 bases and J gave up 10 bases; unmatched junction bases: 12. The CDR3 is 14 residues long. CDR3 loop: CADSSSGRAAEQFF. The CDR3 nucleotides are TGTGCCGACAGCTCTAGCGGGAGGGCCGCGGAGCAGTTCTTC.

The genes are TRBV28 and TRBJ2-7; D gene unclear. The CDR3 contains 15 residues. V dropped 6 bases and J dropped 3 bases, with 18 bases sitting between them. Germline assignment: CDR1 MDHEN and CDR2 SYDVKM. The CDR3 DNA is TGTGCCAGCAGCCGGCGCCAGATAGTGGGCTACGAGCAGTACTTC. It specifies CASSRRQIVGYEQYF. Complete variable domain (other parts from reference TRBV28 and TRBJ2-7): DVKVTQSSRYLVKRTGEKVFLECVQDMDHENMFWYRQDPGLGLRLIYFSYDVKMKEKGDIPEGYSVSREKKERFSLILESASTNQTSMYLCASSRRQIVGYEQYFGPGTRLTVT.

The chain couples TRBV2 to TRBJ2-3; D ambiguous. V lost 7 bases, J lost 6 bases, and 17 bases lay in between. Germline CDR1 reads SNHLY; CDR2 reads FYNNEI. The CDR3 length is 14 residues. DNA for the CDR3: TGTGCCAGCATGCCCGGACGGGTACCGGATACGCAGTATTTT. Its translation is CASMPGRVPDTQYF.